A few counts support the clone carrying this T cell receptor beta chain. In germline, CDR1 is LGHDT, CDR2 YNNKEL (reference sequence). Between the trimmed V and J ends, which lost 1 base and 8 bases, there was a span of 14 bases. The length of the CDR3 is 15 residues. The sample's time point: patch test 1, 2 weeks after DPC sensitization. The treatment was: therapeutic diphenylcyclopropenone sensitization with weekly scalp DPC. The data were obtained in a study of human T cells and chemical hapten exposure. Across the study: Alopecia universalis, totalis or areata was present in patients who were mostly female.

How the authors handled the data: Samples ranged from roughly 20,000 to 700,000 TCRs, with a median of roughly 95,000. TCRdb ran MiXCR on the RACE reads and lists one entry per CDR3 protein. The authors' filters were not applied to this entry. Here the sample spans tens of thousands of distinct CDR3 sequences, 12% being singletons. The sequence derives from a woman aged 60-75 years with alopecia areata. Some clones in this sample may be carry-over from other donors' samples. This chain links TRBV3-1 with TRBJ1-4; a weak D match, TRBD1 (5 bases). The sample here was whole blood, taken in connection with sensitization to the hapten diphenylcyclopropenone (DPC). CDR3 in amino acids: CASSQVEGVREKLFF. In DNA, the CDR3 is TGTGCCAGCAGCCAAGTCGAAGGGGTTAGGGAAAAACTGTTTTTT.